This T cell receptor beta chain was retrieved from a study of blood T cell repertoires in COVID-19. Original data processing: Estimates of nucleated cell counts were drawn from the amplification of reference gene primers. The method was immunoSEQ multiplex PCR; TCRdb's version includes in-frame clones alone and lacks a portion of them. That table is the source of V, J and clone size, and D and trimming were worked out from the DNA. The table lists a few hundred thousand clones, more than 75% of them singletons. There are 16 residues in the CDR3. With V trimmed by 3 bases and J by 8 bases, 13 bases remained unmatched. The V gene's germline CDR1 is LNHDA and CDR2 SQIVND (reference sequence). Recruits, aged roughly 18 to 100 years, lived in 25 or so US areas. Symptom resolution, clearance, or two negative PCRs marked the recovered donors of Cohort 3.

The sequencing sample was made of PBMCs or T cells enriched from blood (not recorded which). The chain has TRBV19 and TRBJ1-2; the match to TRBD1 covers 9 bases. The receptor comes from a young man who had recovered from COVID-19. CDR3 protein: CASSIGQGSTQGGYTF. The CDR3 nucleotides are TGTGCCAGTAGTATCGGACAGGGGTCAACCCAAGGAGGCTACACCTTC.